Shown below are 20 T cell receptor beta chains from a single sample sequenced in a study of patients and donors after allogeneic stem cell transplantation. TCRdb ran MiXCR on the RT-PCR reads and lists one entry per CDR3 protein. This table holds about 400,000 distinct CDR3 sequences, roughly 16% found once. Material for sequencing was blood, either unsorted or a sorted T cell fraction (not recorded which). Receptors were obtained from a human donor who was either an allogeneic HSCT recipient or a stem cell or donor lymphocyte infusion donor (not recorded which). It is not recorded whose cells these are; they may come from a transplant donor.

The V and J genes are TRBV29-1 and TRBJ1-2, with 9 bases identical to TRBD1. This CDR3 is built from 13 residues. Germline loops: CDR1 SQVTM, CDR2 ANQGSEA. V trimming: 3 bases; J trimming: 10 bases; junction bases outside the gene matches: 9. The CDR3 bases are TGCAGCGTTGACCCGGGACAGGGATATCACTACACCTTC. As protein: CSVDPGQGYHYTF.

This clonotype was detected a few times. This chain connects TRBV12-3 or TRBV12-4 to TRBJ2-7, with a weak D call TRBD1 (6 bases). The V gene lost 6 bases and the J gene lost 6 bases, with 18 bases spanning the gap. This CDR3 is 14 amino acids long. The CDR3 reads CASSPTDRLFEQYF. The CDR3 nucleotides are TGTGCCAGCAGCCCTACAGACAGGCTCTTCGAGCAGTACTTC.

The CDR3 region is CAISPYREGYGYTF. CDR3 nucleotide sequence: TGTGCCATCAGTCCGTACAGGGAGGGCTATGGCTACACCTTC. V gene TRBV10-3 combines with J gene TRBJ1-2; tentative D call: TRBD1 (6 bases). Germline V gene data show CDR1 as ENHRY and CDR2 as SYGVKD. CDR3 length: 14 amino acids. Trimming took off 5 bases at V and 4 bases at J, with 14 bases between the two ends.

The chain combines TRBV6-1 with TRBJ1-2; D call uncertain. Trimming stripped 6 bases from V and 6 bases from J, with 11 bases between. Germline V CDR1 and CDR2: MNHNS, SASEGT. This CDR3 contains 12 residues. Here the CDR3 reads CASRRAPDGYTF. The CDR3 DNA follows: TGTGCCAGCAGAAGGGCCCCCGATGGCTACACCTTC.

This clonotype occurred a few times. The chain carries TRBV2 and TRBJ1-6; D gene ambiguous. CDR1 is SNHLY, CDR2 FYNNEI, per germline. This CDR3 comprises 14 residues. V shed 3 bases and J shed 1 base, with 4 bases lying between them. The CDR3 DNA is TGTGCCAGCAGTGACTATTCCTATAATTCACCCCTCCACTTT. This gives the protein CASSDYSYNSPLHF.

This rearrangement joins TRBV7-9 to TRBJ1-2; D is perhaps TRBD1 (5 bases). The CDR3 covers 14 residues. Trimming left V 5 bases short and J 3 bases short, with 13 bases between. In germline, CDR1 is SEHNR, CDR2 FQNEAQ (reference sequence). The DNA for the CDR3 is TGTGCCAGCAGCCCGGGACGACCTGACTATGGCTACACCTTC. The encoded protein is CASSPGRPDYGYTF. Drawing the rest from reference TRBV7-9 and TRBJ1-2, the complete variable domain is DTGVSQNPRHKITKRGQNVTFRCDPISEHNRLYWYRQTLGQGPEFLTYFQNEAQLEKSRLLSDRFSAERPKGSFSTLEIQRTEQGDSAMYLCASSPGRPDYGYTFGSGTRLTVV.

The V gene is TRBV11-2, the J gene TRBJ1-1; no firm D call. The ends were cut back, 5 bases at V and 9 bases at J, with 13 bases in the middle. Germline-derived CDR1 and CDR2 are SGHAT and FQNNGV. The CDR3 contains 12 residues. In nucleotides, the CDR3 is TGTGCCAGCAGCCCCCGAAGGGTAAAAGCTTTCTTT. This sequence encodes CASSPRRVKAFF.

The chain joins TRBV5-1 to TRBJ2-1; 14 bases are shared with TRBD2. Unmatched junction bases numbered 13, after V lost 4 bases and J lost 13 bases. Germline-derived CDR1 and CDR2 are SGHRS and YFSETQ. The CDR3 is 16 residues long. The CDR3 loop is CASSTGTSGREGVQFF. The CDR3 DNA follows: TGCGCCAGCAGCACCGGGACTAGCGGGAGAGAGGGGGTCCAGTTCTTC.

This clonotype was counted between two and nine times. The chain has TRBV5-6 and TRBJ2-1; D is tentatively TRBD1 or TRBD2 (6 bases each). Germline CDR1 and CDR2: SGHDT and YYEEEE. Trimming removed 7 bases from V and 9 bases from J, with 11 bases in between. The CDR3 spans 11 residues. In DNA, the CDR3 is TGTGCCAGCTCTAAGGGGGGTGAGCAGTTCTTC. This translates into CASSKGGEQFF.

The chain carries TRBV10-3 and TRBJ1-6, with D maybe TRBD1 (5 bases). CDR3 length equals 16 residues. Germline CDR1 ENHRY, CDR2 SYGVKD. V lost 2 bases to trimming and J lost 0 bases, with 8 bases between them. In nucleotides, the CDR3 is TGTGCCATCAGTGAGAGGGGCAGCTCCTATAATTCACCCCTCCACTTT. Translated, it gives CAISERGSSYNSPLHF.

The chain combines TRBV9 with TRBJ2-3; D gene ambiguous. Germline loops: CDR1 SGDLS, CDR2 YYNGEE. Trimming cost V 0 bases and J 0 bases, with 8 bases left between them. The length of the CDR3 is 15 residues. CDR3 coding DNA: TGTGCCAGCAGCGTAGGGGGTTCTAGCACAGATACGCAGTATTTT. Its protein product is CASSVGGSSTDTQYF.

Only a few counts were recorded for this clonotype. The chain combines TRBV4-2 with TRBJ1-6; D not certain. This CDR3 is 13 amino acids long. The germline CDR1 and CDR2 sequences are LGHNA and YNFKEQ. V dropped 1 base and J dropped 10 bases, with 8 bases sitting between them. The chain's CDR3 is CASSQGRGSPLHF. In DNA, the CDR3 is TGTGCCAGCAGCCAAGGACGGGGATCACCCCTCCACTTT.

The CDR3 bases are TGTGCCAGTAAAATGACAGGGATCTCCACTGAAGCTTTCTTT. Translated, it gives CASKMTGISTEAFF. V is TRBV19 and J is TRBJ1-1; 7 bases are a match to TRBD1. In germline, CDR1 is LNHDA, CDR2 SQIVND (reference sequence). The CDR3 length is 14 residues. The J segment lost 4 bases and the V segment lost 7 bases, leaving 9 bases of the junction unmatched. The variable domain in full, with the rest retrieved from reference TRBV19 and TRBJ1-1, is DGGITQSPKYLFRKEGQNVTLSCEQNLNHDAMYWYRQDPGQGLRLIYYSQIVNDFQKGDIAEGYSVSREKKESFPLTVTSAQKNPTAFYLCASKMTGISTEAFFGQGTRLTVV.

V gene TRBV5-1 combines with J gene TRBJ2-1, with 10 bases matching TRBD2. The length of the CDR3 is 15 residues. The junction had 2 bases not matched to a gene; V was cut back by 0 bases and J by 5 bases. CDR1 and CDR2 from the germline V gene are SGHRS and YFSETQ. CDR3 in amino acids: CASSLGTSGDNEQFF. CDR3 bases: TGCGCCAGCAGCTTGGGGACTAGCGGTGACAATGAGCAGTTCTTC.

This clonotype was seen a handful of times. The rearrangement links TRBV20-1 to TRBJ2-3; TRBD2 matches at 15 bases. V gave up 5 bases and J gave up 0 bases; unmatched junction bases: 9. CDR1 and CDR2 (germline): DFQATT, SNEGSKA (reference sequence). CDR3 size: 18 residues. The DNA for the CDR3 is TGCAGTGCTCGTGGACTAGCGGGAGGGTCCTTTAGCACAGATACGCAGTATTTT. Encoded protein: CSARGLAGGSFSTDTQYF.

The genes are TRBV5-5 and TRBJ2-2; the D gene is possibly TRBD1 (7 bases). The CDR3 has 16 amino acids. V was trimmed by 3 bases and J by 0 bases, leaving 12 bases between them. Germline loops: CDR1 SGHKS, CDR2 YYEKEE (reference sequence). CDR3 in amino acids: CASSYFRGANTGELFF. CDR3 in DNA: TGTGCCAGCAGCTATTTCAGGGGGGCGAACACCGGGGAGCTGTTTTTT.

V usage is TRBV20-1 and J usage is TRBJ2-7; 7 bases agree with TRBD2. The CDR3 is 16 residues long. V trimming: 3 bases; J trimming: 1 base; junction bases outside the gene matches: 12. Germline CDR1 is DFQATT and CDR2 is SNEGSKA (reference sequence). CDR3 nucleotide sequence: TGCAGTGCTAGCTCATACTCACAGCGGGGTTCCTACGAGCAGTACTTC. It yields the protein CSASSYSQRGSYEQYF.

This clonotype has just a few counts. The CDR3 coding sequence is TGTGCCAGCAGCAAACCCCTCGGCAGTTACCTAGAGACCCAGTACTTC. It codes for CASSKPLGSYLETQYF. The V call is TRBV21-1, the J call TRBJ2-5; no check of the table's D call, TRBD1, against the DNA was made. TRBV21-1 is reported as a pseudogene. The CDR3 sequence is 16 residues long.

This clonotype was detected ten times or more. The J gene is TRBJ1-5, the V gene TRBV20-1; TRBD1 agrees at 9 bases. CDR3 length: 15 amino acids. Germline values: CDR1 DFQATT, CDR2 SNEGSKA (reference sequence). J gave up 4 bases and V 1 base, and 5 bases lay outside the gene matches. The CDR3 region has the DNA TGCAGTGCTAGAGCAACCGGGACAGGGAATCAGCCCCAGCATTTT. Protein sequence: CSARATGTGNQPQHF.

V is TRBV18 and J is TRBJ1-1, with D uncertain. CDR1 KGHSH and CDR2 LQKENI come from the germline V gene. Trimming took 3 bases from V and 1 from J, leaving 12 bases between them. This CDR3 has 15 residues. This CDR3 is CASSPNPRQNTEAFF. CDR3 in DNA: TGTGCCAGCTCACCCAACCCCCGACAGAACACTGAAGCTTTCTTT.